One T cell receptor beta chain is described in this entry. TCR beta CDR3 regions were amplified from RNA. First-round RT-PCR targeting the TCR CDR3 was performed with the HTBI primer set. TCRdb reanalysed the multiplex PCR reads using MiXCR and keeps one entry per CDR3 protein. The sample has about 400,000 distinct CDR3 sequences; approximately 14% are singletons. This specimen belongs to a study of T cells in Graves' hyperthyroidism and ophthalmopathy. Germline V lookup: CDR1 LNHDA, CDR2 SQIVND (reference sequence). The V segment lost 4 bases and the J segment 7 bases; nucleotides outside the gene matches: 7. The CDR3 extends over 15 amino acids.

Sample: blood. The origin of this receptor is a young woman with Graves' hyperthyroidism that later progressed to Graves' ophthalmopathy. This rearrangement joins TRBV19 to TRBJ2-1; 10 nucleotides line up with TRBD2. The CDR3 is CASSTLAGVGNEQFF. The DNA of the CDR3 is TGTGCCAGTAGTACCCTAGCGGGGGTCGGGAATGAGCAGTTCTTC.